The rows below give T cell receptor beta chains drawn from one sample of a study of OX40 agonist ivuxolimab in advanced cancers. The method was immunoSEQ multiplex PCR; TCRdb's version includes in-frame clones alone and lacks a portion of them. The sample has 65,000 to 85,000 clones, 84% seen once; the top ten hold around 7.2%. The source material was CD4+ or CD8+ T cells sorted from blood, sampled in a trial of the OX40 agonist ivuxolimab. The receptor set was obtained from an adult with an advanced solid tumor such as melanoma, head and neck, liver or kidney cancer. CDR3s include the opening cysteine and the closing phenylalanine or tryptophan. The size of a clone is reported for some rows only, either as once, few or many, or as a class for expanded clones.

few,TRBV29-1,CSAIRGGSYNEQFF
.,TRBV28,CASSFAFGAFF
.,TRBV7-3,CASSLSLAGGANTGELFF
once,TRBV27,CASSPWTGGLETQYF
.,TRBV27,CASSWVRRNTGELFF
once,TRBV9,CASSVGDSGRGTNTGELFF
once,TRBV18,CASSPEDRLFSGSRTDTQYF
.,TRBV29-1,CSVFSLAGVTDTQYF
.,TRBV11-3,CASSKMQGGRTQYF
few,TRBV5-1,CASSLSGREWPQHF
.,TRBV7-8,CASSSETGSREKLFF
.,TRBV18,CASSPMARRNRADTQYF
few,TRBV11-3,CASSLEGTETQYF
.,TRBV28,CASSSAGTYYGYTF
once,TRBV5-1,CASSFGRGRYGYTF
.,TRBV5-5,CASSFTGTGSYEQYF
.,TRBV7-2,CASSRTGSRETQYF